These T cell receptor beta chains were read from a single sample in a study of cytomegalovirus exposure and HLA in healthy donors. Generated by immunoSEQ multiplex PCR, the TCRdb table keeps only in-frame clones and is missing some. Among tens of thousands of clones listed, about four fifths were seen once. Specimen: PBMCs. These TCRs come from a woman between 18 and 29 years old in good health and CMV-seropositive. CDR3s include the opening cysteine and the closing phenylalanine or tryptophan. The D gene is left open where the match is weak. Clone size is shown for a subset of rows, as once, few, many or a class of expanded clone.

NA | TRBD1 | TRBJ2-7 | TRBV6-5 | TGTGCCAGCAGTTACAACAGGGGTGGCGTTCACGAGCAGTACTTC | CASSYNRGGVHEQYF
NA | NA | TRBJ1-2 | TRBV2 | TGTGCCAGCAACCCGCGGGGGAGCCCTGGGTACACCTTC | CASNPRGSPGYTF
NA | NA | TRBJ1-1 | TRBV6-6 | TGTGCCAGCAGGGATTGGGGGCGAGGGCGGAACACTGAAGCTTTCTTT | CASRDWGRGRNTEAFF
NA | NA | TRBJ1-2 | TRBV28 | TGTGCCAGCAGTTTTGAGAGATATGGCTACACCTTC | CASSFERYGYTF
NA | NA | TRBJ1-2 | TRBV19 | TGTGCCAGTACCCAATCGACCTCGGGAGGCTACACCTTC | CASTQSTSGGYTF
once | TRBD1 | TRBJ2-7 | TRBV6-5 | TGTGCCAGCAGTTACCGGGACAGGGACATCGAGCAGTACTTC | CASSYRDRDIEQYF
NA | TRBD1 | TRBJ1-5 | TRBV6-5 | TGTGCCAGCTCTTTGACAGGGGGGATAGATCAGCCCCAGCATTTT | CASSLTGGIDQPQHF
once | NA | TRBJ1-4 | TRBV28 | TGTGCCAGCAGTTTAGCGGGGGTAGGAGCTAATGAAAAACTGTTTTTT | CASSLAGVGANEKLFF
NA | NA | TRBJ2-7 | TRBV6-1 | TGTGCCATCCGACGACTTTCCTACGAGCAGTACTTC | CAIRRLSYEQYF
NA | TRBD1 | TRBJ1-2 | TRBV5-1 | TGCGCCAGCAGCACCCAGGGACAGGGACTCTATGGCTACACCTTC | CASSTQGQGLYGYTF
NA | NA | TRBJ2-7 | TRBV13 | TGTGCCAGCAGCTTAGGCCCGCCCGGCGGAGGCTCCTACGAGCAGTACTTC | CASSLGPPGGGSYEQYF
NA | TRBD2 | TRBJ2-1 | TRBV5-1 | TGCGCCAGCAGTCCCACCTATACGGGGGGGGCCGGTGAGCAGTTCTTC | CASSPTYTGGAGEQFF
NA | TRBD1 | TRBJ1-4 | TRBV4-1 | TGCGCCAGCAGCCTACAGGGGTCCGGGGAAAAACTGTTTTTT | CASSLQGSGEKLFF
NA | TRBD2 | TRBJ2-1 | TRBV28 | TGTGCCAGCATCGTAGCGGGGGGGGCCTACAATGAGCAGTTCTTC | CASIVAGGAYNEQFF
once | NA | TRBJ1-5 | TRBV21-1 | TGTGCCAGCAGGTCAGCGCTACATTGGCATCATCAGCCCCAGCATTTT | CASRSALHWHHQPQHF
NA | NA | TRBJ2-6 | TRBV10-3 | TGTGCCATCGGACAATCTGGGGCCAACGTCCTGACTTTC | CAIGQSGANVLTF